A selection of T cell receptor beta chains follows, all from one sample in a study of OX40 agonist ivuxolimab in advanced cancers. Libraries were prepared by immunoSEQ multiplex PCR; TCRdb keeps only in-frame clonotypes and omits some of them. The repertoire consists of 65,000 to 80,000 clones, with more than 75% occurring once and the leading ten covering 0.7% to 0.9%. The input for sequencing was CD4+ or CD8+ T cells sorted from blood, taken in a trial of the OX40 agonist ivuxolimab. Every receptor here comes from an adult with an advanced solid tumor such as melanoma, head and neck, liver or kidney cancer. Each CDR3 is given with its conserved first and last residue. A D gene is named only where the DNA matches it firmly. A row's size may be missing; if present it is once, few, many or a size class.

CASSLGARDRNEKLFF,TGCGCCAGCAGCTTGGGGGCCCGGGACCGGAATGAAAAACTGTTTTTT,TRBJ1-4,once,TRBV5-1,.
CASSERQTSEQYF,TGTGCCAGCAGTGAACGGCAAACCAGCGAGCAGTACTTC,TRBJ2-7,.,TRBV6-1,.
CASSGQGEQFF,TGTGCCAGCAGCGGACAGGGTGAGCAGTTCTTC,TRBJ2-1,.,TRBV5-6,TRBD1
CASSQGRQDSGYTF,TGTGCCAGCAGCCAAGGGAGACAGGATTCTGGCTACACCTTC,TRBJ1-2,once,TRBV4-2,.
CASSLMGDTGELFF,TGTGCCAGCAGCTTGATGGGGGACACCGGGGAGCTGTTTTTT,TRBJ2-2,.,TRBV11-2,.
CASNLVSGRFEKLFF,TGTGCCAGCAACCTCGTTTCGGGGCGCTTTGAAAAACTGTTTTTT,TRBJ1-4,.,TRBV6-1,.
CASSFGTDQPQHF,TGCGCCAGCAGCTTCGGGACAGATCAGCCCCAGCATTTT,TRBJ1-5,few,TRBV5-1,TRBD1
CASSGNPLYGYTF,TGTGCCAGCAGTGGTAACCCTCTCTATGGCTACACCTTC,TRBJ1-2,.,TRBV2,.
CASSPSGRADTGELFF,TGCGCCAGCAGCCCCAGCGGGAGGGCCGACACCGGGGAGCTGTTTTTT,TRBJ2-2,.,TRBV5-1,TRBD2
CASSLPGGPTYEQYF,TGTGCCAGCAGTTTGCCCGGGGGACCTACCTACGAGCAGTACTTC,TRBJ2-7,.,TRBV28,.
CASTSLLAGDTDTQYF,TGTGCCAGCACCTCTCTACTAGCGGGGGACACAGATACGCAGTATTTT,TRBJ2-3,few,TRBV27,TRBD2
CASKRGGQPQHF,TGTGCCAGTAAACGGGGGGGTCAGCCCCAGCATTTT,TRBJ1-5,.,TRBV19,.
CASGSSAGTPRTANYGYTF,TGTGCTAGTGGTTCATCCGCCGGGACACCTCGAACTGCGAACTATGGCTACACCTTC,TRBJ1-2,.,TRBV12-5,.
CASSLETLPTYEQYF,TGTGCCAGCAGCTTAGAGACACTACCTACCTACGAGCAGTACTTC,TRBJ2-7,.,TRBV7-2,.
CASSEGTSGGTSTDTQYF,TGCGCCAGCAGCGAGGGAACTAGCGGAGGTACTAGCACAGATACGCAGTATTTT,TRBJ2-3,.,TRBV5-1,TRBD2
CASSRQLGGVKETQYF,TGTGCCAGCAGCCGCCAGCTGGGGGGGGTTAAAGAGACCCAGTACTTC,TRBJ2-5,.,TRBV5-4,TRBD2
CAWAWSRGGTDTQYF,TGTGCCTGGGCCTGGAGTCGGGGGGGGACAGATACGCAGTATTTT,TRBJ2-3,.,TRBV30,TRBD2
CASSFNGGELFF,TGTGCCAGCAGCTTTAACGGCGGGGAGCTGTTTTTT,TRBJ2-2,.,TRBV11-2,.
CSAARDPGTEAFF,TGCAGCGCTGCAAGGGACCCTGGCACTGAAGCTTTCTTT,TRBJ1-1,once,TRBV29-1,.
CASSGDMLGAQYF,TGCGCCAGCAGCGGTGACATGTTGGGAGCCCAGTACTTC,TRBJ2-5,.,TRBV5-1,.
CASSLRVGAEETQYF,TGCGCCAGCAGCTTGAGGGTAGGGGCAGAAGAGACCCAGTACTTC,TRBJ2-5,.,TRBV5-1,.
CASSLAPGQGAKKTQYF,TGTGCCAGCAGCTTAGCCCCAGGACAGGGGGCGAAGAAGACCCAGTACTTC,TRBJ2-5,.,TRBV7-2,TRBD1
CASSLGRETGTGELFF,TGTGCCAGCAGCTTGGGTCGGGAGACGGGCACCGGGGAGCTGTTTTTT,TRBJ2-2,.,TRBV7-9,.
CASSQDEGGREKLFF,TGCGCCAGCAGCCAAGACGAAGGGGGCAGGGAAAAACTGTTTTTT,TRBJ1-4,.,TRBV4-1,TRBD1
CASSGGQETLKYF,TGTGCCAGCTCAGGCGGACAGGAGACACTTAAGTACTTC,TRBJ2-5,.,TRBV18,TRBD1
CASARDGWNYGYTF,TGCGCCAGCGCCCGGGACGGCTGGAACTATGGCTACACCTTC,TRBJ1-2,.,TRBV5-1,.
CASSPSNGKNTGELFF,TGTGCCAGCTCACCAAGCAACGGAAAGAACACCGGGGAGCTGTTTTTT,TRBJ2-2,.,TRBV18,.
CASSFFGLTPEAFF,TGTGCCAGCAGCTTCTTCGGACTTACCCCTGAAGCTTTCTTT,TRBJ1-1,.,TRBV7-9,.
CASDWRGEKGETQYF,TGTGCCAGCGATTGGAGGGGGGAGAAAGGGGAGACCCAGTACTTC,TRBJ2-5,.,TRBV9,.
CASSLDQNTEAFF,TGTGCCAGCAGTCTAGACCAGAACACTGAAGCTTTCTTT,TRBJ1-1,.,TRBV6-1,.
CASSLLSTGGSTQHF,TGTGCCAGCAGCTTATTAAGCACAGGGGGGTCGACCCAGCATTTT,TRBJ1-5,once,TRBV7-6,TRBD1
CASSQGGGSYNEQFF,TGTGCCAGCAGCCAGGGCGGGGGCTCCTACAATGAGCAGTTCTTC,TRBJ2-1,.,TRBV6-5,TRBD2
CASSQDIVTNVDIPYEQYF,TGTGCCAGCAGCCAAGATATAGTGACAAACGTCGATATCCCCTACGAGCAGTACTTC,TRBJ2-7,.,TRBV4-2,.
CASSRTSGETHEQYF,TGTGCCAGCAGCCGCACTAGCGGGGAAACCCACGAGCAGTACTTC,TRBJ2-7,.,TRBV4-2,TRBD2
CASSSGQYYGYTF,TGCGCCAGCAGCTCTGGACAGTACTATGGCTACACCTTC,TRBJ1-2,.,TRBV5-1,.
CASSKASGLYEQYF,TGTGCCAGCAGCAAAGCTAGCGGGTTATACGAGCAGTACTTC,TRBJ2-7,.,TRBV9,TRBD2
CASKRVAGSNTEAFF,TGTGCCAGTAAAAGAGTCGCGGGGTCGAACACTGAAGCTTTCTTT,TRBJ1-1,.,TRBV19,.
CASSDGGGEKLFF,TGTGCCAGCAGTGACGGGGGGGGTGAAAAACTGTTTTTT,TRBJ1-4,.,TRBV6-1,.
CASSLVQGNTGELFF,TGTGCCAGCAGCTTGGTCCAGGGGAACACCGGGGAGCTGTTTTTT,TRBJ2-2,.,TRBV5-8,.
CASSLTGVTEAFF,TGTGCCAGCAGTTTGACAGGCGTCACTGAAGCTTTCTTT,TRBJ1-1,few,TRBV6-5,.
CASKPSEGIGPEAFF,TGTGCCAGCAAACCATCCGAGGGGATCGGCCCTGAAGCTTTCTTT,TRBJ1-1,once,TRBV6-1,.
CASSIGRGETQYF,TGTGCCAGTAGTATAGGGAGGGGCGAGACCCAGTACTTC,TRBJ2-5,.,TRBV19,.